This T cell receptor beta chain was documented in a study of T cell changes during pregnancy in multiple sclerosis. Method: immunoSEQ multiplex PCR; TCRdb's copy keeps in-frame clones and lacks some. The data show roughly 22,000 clones, with approximately 90% seen just once and around 0.63% held by the top ten. Germline V gene data show CDR1 as MDHEN and CDR2 as SYDVKM. This CDR3 spans 14 amino acids. J was trimmed by 6 bases and V by 3 bases; bases with no gene match: 7. Material: CD4+ T cells from peripheral blood mononuclear cells, obtained after pregnancy. This rearrangement joins TRBV28 to TRBJ2-5, with TRBD1 matching over 7 bases. The receptor comes from a female donor in good health, enrolled as a control in a pregnancy study. This chain's CDR3 is CASSFRDSGQTQYF. For the CDR3, the DNA is TGTGCCAGCAGTTTCCGGGACAGCGGCCAGACCCAGTACTTC.